This entry lists 17 T cell receptor beta chains sequenced from one sample in a study of cytomegalovirus exposure and HLA in healthy donors. With 60 Vbeta and 13 Jbeta primers, the PCR was carried out. TCRdb's table, derived via immunoSEQ multiplex PCR, lists solely in-frame clones and lacks some. The data contain roughly 160,000 clones, 70% to 90% of them singletons. The sample comprised PBMCs. All receptors derive from a woman in her twenties or thirties in good health and CMV-seronegative.

This sequence joins TRBV19 and TRBJ2-3, with 10 bases identical to TRBD1. V shed 6 bases and J 10 bases; nucleotides not matched to a gene: 13. Germline loops: CDR1 LNHDA, CDR2 SQIVND (reference sequence). This CDR3 has 15 residues. Here the CDR3 DNA reads TGTGCCAGTAGAAGAGCCGGGACAGGGGATTGGCCGCAGTATTTT. Its protein product is CASRRAGTGDWPQYF.

The CDR3 DNA reads TGTGCCAGCACGCGGGATGAGGTCTACGAGCAGTACTTC. It codes for CASTRDEVYEQYF. The chain carries TRBV5-4 and TRBJ2-7, with D perhaps matching TRBD2 (6 bases). CDR1 and CDR2 (germline): SGHNT, YYREEE (reference sequence). Trimming took 6 bases from V and 3 from J, leaving 13 bases between them. CDR3 length: 13 amino acids.

This clone showed up just once. The V gene is TRBV27, the J gene TRBJ2-1; 11 bases align to TRBD2. Germline trimming cut 7 bases from V and 4 bases from J; bases unmatched to any gene: 6. CDR1 MNHEY and CDR2 SMNVEV come from the germline V gene (reference sequence). The CDR3 spans 15 residues. The CDR3 sequence is CASNIRTSGYNEQFF. The CDR3 nucleotides read TGTGCCAGCAATATCAGGACTAGCGGGTACAATGAGCAGTTCTTC.

This clone appeared a few times. V gene TRBV6-1 combines with J gene TRBJ2-7; the D is unclear. Germline lookup yields CDR1 MNHNS and CDR2 SASEGT. Trimming pared 7 bases from V and 5 bases from J, leaving 6 bases between. The CDR3 length is 10 residues. The CDR3 region has the DNA TGTGCCAGCACGGGTCACGAGCAGTACTTC. It codes for CASTGHEQYF.

The chain combines TRBV19 with TRBJ1-2; 7 bases match TRBD1. The ends lost 7 bases at V and 8 bases at J; junction bases unmatched: 10. The CDR3 is made up of 13 amino acids. CDR1 and CDR2 (germline): LNHDA, SQIVND (reference sequence). The CDR3 reads CASTGTGEGGYTF. For the CDR3, the DNA is TGTGCCAGTACCGGAACAGGGGAAGGAGGCTACACCTTC.

The chain is built from TRBV7-9 and TRBJ2-5, with TRBD1 matching 7 bases. The last part of the DNA fits TRBJ2-7 better; the J call may be wrong. The CDR3 has 13 amino acids. Germline V CDR1 and CDR2: SEHNR, FQNEAQ (reference sequence). CDR3 nucleotides: TGTGCCAGCAGCTTAGGAGACAGGGACGAGCAGTACTTC. This translates into CASSLGDRDEQYF.

The chain couples TRBV5-8 to TRBJ2-2; the D gene is possibly TRBD2 (7 bases). This CDR3 region has 18 residues. V lost 4 bases, J lost 5 bases, and 24 bases lay in between. In germline, CDR1 is SGHTS, CDR2 YDEGEE. This chain's CDR3 is CASSPTGLAARETGELFF. In DNA form, the CDR3 reads TGTGCCAGCAGCCCCACAGGGCTAGCGGCCCGGGAAACCGGGGAGCTGTTTTTT.

The J gene is TRBJ1-4, the V gene TRBV5-4; TRBD1 matches at 7 bases. The CDR3 runs 16 residues. Looked up from germline, CDR1 is SGHNT and CDR2 is YYREEE (reference sequence). V gave up 4 bases and J gave up 3 bases; unmatched junction bases: 9. The CDR3 sequence is CASSAGQVAANEKLFF. In DNA form, the CDR3 reads TGTGCCAGCAGCGCCGGACAGGTTGCGGCTAATGAAAAACTGTTTTTT.

As for this clone: The identical CDR3 is also encoded by other nucleotide sequences in the sample. CDR3 sequence reads: CASSWGRYEQYF. For the CDR3, the DNA is TGTGCCAGCAGCTGGGGGCGATACGAGCAGTACTTC. The V and J genes are TRBV5-6 and TRBJ2-7, with D tentatively TRBD1 (6 bases). Germline values: CDR1 SGHDT, CDR2 YYEEEE. The ends were cut back, 3 bases at V and 4 bases at J, with 8 bases in the middle. The CDR3 loop spans 12 amino acids.

The gene calls are TRBV10-1 and TRBJ1-4, with a weak D call TRBD1 (6 bases). V lost 0 bases and J lost 8, with 25 bases in between. The CDR3 is 19 amino acids. CDR1 is WNHNN, CDR2 SYGVQD, per germline (reference sequence). CDR3 DNA: TGCGCCAGCAGTGAGTCGAAGTTATCCAGGGGCCCTGGGAGCGAAAAACTGTTTTTT. The encoded protein is CASSESKLSRGPGSEKLFF.

This rearrangement joins TRBV19 to TRBJ1-1; 7 bases fit TRBD1. The CDR3 is made up of 16 amino acids. Per the germline V gene, CDR1 is LNHDA and CDR2 is SQIVND (reference sequence). V dropped 3 bases and J dropped 0; count of bases not matched to a gene: 7. DNA of the CDR3: TGTGCCAGTAGTATCCTAGGACAGGCTATGAACACTGAAGCTTTCTTT. This sequence encodes CASSILGQAMNTEAFF.

This clone occurred once. The J gene is TRBJ1-1, the V gene TRBV7-2; 7 nucleotides match TRBD1. The CDR3 has 16 residues. Looked up from germline, CDR1 is SGHTA and CDR2 is FQGNSA. Losses at the gene ends were 6 bases for V and 1 base for J; bases not matched to a gene: 11. The CDR3 region has the DNA TGTGCCAGCAGTCCGATCCTAGGGGGCGGGAACACTGAAGCTTTCTTT. Amino acid sequence: CASSPILGGGNTEAFF.

The CDR3, as DNA: TGTGCCAGCAGCTCCTCTAGCATCAGCACAGATACGCAGTATTTT. This codes for CASSSSSISTDTQYF. V and J are TRBV7-7 and TRBJ2-3, with D possibly TRBD2 on 5 matching bases. Germline-derived CDR1 and CDR2 are SSHAT and FNYEAQ (reference sequence). This CDR3 has 15 amino acids. V was cut by 4 bases and J by 0 bases, with 11 bases left in between. Using reference TRBV7-7 and TRBJ2-3 for the parts outside the CDR3, the full variable domain is GAGVSQSPRYKVTKRGQDVTLRCDPISSHATLYWYQQALGQGPEFLTYFNYEAQPDKSGLPSDRFSAERPEGSISTLTIQRTEQRDSAMYRCASSSSSISTDTQYFGPGTRLTVL.

This clone was picked up a small number of times. This sequence joins TRBV5-1 and TRBJ2-7; TRBD2 matches 10 bases. The CDR3 loop spans 16 amino acids. With V trimmed by 0 bases and J by 5 bases, 8 bases remained unmatched. Germline V CDR1 and CDR2: SGHRS, YFSETQ. The CDR3 is CASSLAKTSGVHEQYF. Written as DNA, the CDR3 is TGCGCCAGCAGCTTGGCCAAAACTAGCGGGGTCCACGAGCAGTACTTC.

The J gene is TRBJ2-2, the V gene TRBV27; no definite D call. With 1 base removed from V and 4 bases from J, the gap between germline ends came to 13 bases. The germline CDR1 and CDR2 sequences are MNHEY and SMNVEV (reference sequence). The CDR3 runs 16 residues. The CDR3 nucleotides read TGTGCCAGCAGTTTATTTCCCAGGATGGGCACCGGGGAGCTGTTTTTT. It codes for CASSLFPRMGTGELFF.

This clone occurred once. The gene calls are TRBV16 and TRBJ1-2; TRBD1 aligns across 7 bases. The germline V gene encodes CDR1 KGHSY and CDR2 FQNENV. This CDR3 region has 15 residues. V was pared by 6 bases and J by 5 bases, with 12 bases of the junction left unmatched. CDR3 loop: CASSRTLQGTYGYTF. The CDR3 DNA sequence: TGTGCCAGCAGTCGGACCCTACAGGGGACATATGGCTACACCTTC.

The chain has TRBV5-6 and TRBJ1-1; 8 nucleotides line up with TRBD1. The CDR3 covers 15 residues. V lost 7 bases and J lost 3; bases outside the gene matches: 11. Germline CDR1 reads SGHDT; CDR2 reads YYEEEE. The CDR3 protein is CASELSGQGYTEAFF. In nucleotides, the CDR3 is TGTGCCAGCGAATTGAGTGGACAGGGCTACACTGAAGCTTTCTTT.